This T cell receptor (beta chain) was found in a study of T cells in narcolepsy. Regarding this clone: Its cognate antigen is unknown.

Regarding the study as a whole: Autoreactive HCRT-specific and TRIB2-specific clonotypes were marked in same-patient CSF-versus-blood CD4+ comparisons.

The V gene lost 7 bases and the J gene lost 1 base, with 7 bases spanning the gap. CDR1 is LNHDA, CDR2 SQIVND, per germline (reference sequence). This CDR3 region has 12 residues. The table came from immunoSEQ multiplex PCR; TCRdb's copy has only in-frame clones and leaves some out. The profile shows around 18,000 clones, 72% of them singletons. This TCR was recovered from a human donor with narcolepsy. Material: CD45RA- memory CD8+ T cells from PBMCs. The chain has TRBV19 and TRBJ1-2; no definite D call. The chain's CDR3 is CASTNLNYGYTF. The CDR3 nucleotides read TGTGCCAGTACTAATCTTAACTATGGCTACACCTTC. Full variable domain (rest looked up from reference TRBV19 and TRBJ1-2): DGGITQSPKYLFRKEGQNVTLSCEQNLNHDAMYWYRQDPGQGLRLIYYSQIVNDFQKGDIAEGYSVSREKKESFPLTVTSAQKNPTAFYLCASTNLNYGYTFGSGTRLTVV.